The next 22 T cell receptor beta chains were all read from a single sample in a study of T cell changes during pregnancy in multiple sclerosis. Profiled with immunoSEQ multiplex PCR; TCRdb holds only in-frame clones, not every one. The sample yields roughly 50,000 clones, about 90% seen once. Sequencing was performed on peripheral blood, taken after pregnancy. The receptors here all came from a female donor in good health, enrolled as a control in a pregnancy study.

This rearrangement joins TRBV6-5 to TRBJ1-6; 7 nucleotides line up with TRBD1. The V and J ends lost 5 bases and 14 bases, in that order; junction bases with no gene match: 12. Germline-derived CDR1 and CDR2 are MNHEY and SVGAGI. The CDR3 runs to 14 residues. The CDR3 reads CASSLRQGYNSLHF. The CDR3 nucleotides read TGTGCCAGCAGTCTGCGACAGGGTTACAATTCCCTCCACTTT.

The chain joins TRBV5-4 to TRBJ1-2, with D perhaps TRBD1 (5 bases). The germline V and J ends were trimmed by 4 bases and 2 bases, with 9 bases remaining between them. Per germline, CDR1 SGHNT and CDR2 YYREEE (reference sequence). This CDR3 is built from 13 residues. CDR3 nucleotides: TGTGCCAGCAGCCCCGGGGGGAACTATGGCTACACCTTC. This gives the protein CASSPGGNYGYTF.

The chain uses TRBV6-1 and TRBJ1-2, with 8 positions matching TRBD1. In germline, CDR1 is MNHNS, CDR2 SASEGT. J gave up 7 bases and V 3 bases, and 4 bases lay outside the gene matches. The CDR3 has 13 residues. The CDR3 nucleotides are TGTGCCAGCAGTGACGGACAGGGCCTTGGCTACACCTTC. It translates to CASSDGQGLGYTF.

This clone was seen once. The chain recombines TRBV7-9 with TRBJ1-1; no clear D gene. This CDR3 is 13 amino acids long. CDR1 and CDR2 from the germline V gene are SEHNR and FQNEAQ (reference sequence). V gave up 3 bases and J gave up 2 bases, with 7 bases separating them. CDR3 DNA: TGTGCCAGCAGCTTTTCTGGCAACACTGAAGCTTTCTTT. Translated: CASSFSGNTEAFF.

The chain uses TRBV27 and TRBJ1-6; 7 bases are a match to TRBD1. Germline V gene sequence: CDR1 MNHEY, CDR2 SMNVEV (reference sequence). The CDR3 sequence is 18 residues long. V gave up 0 bases and J gave up 0 bases; unmatched junction bases: 5. CDR3 sequence reads: CASSLSGQPSSYNSPLHF. The DNA for the CDR3 is TGTGCCAGCAGTTTATCGGGACAGCCTAGCTCCTATAATTCACCCCTCCACTTT.

The table lists this clone with a few counts. The genes are TRBV19 and TRBJ1-5; D may be TRBD1 (5 bases). CDR3 length: 13 amino acids. With 3 bases removed from V and 5 bases from J, the gap between germline ends came to 8 bases. Germline CDR1 LNHDA, CDR2 SQIVND (reference sequence). The CDR3 sequence is CASSMGLDQPQHF. The CDR3 nucleotides are TGTGCCAGTAGTATGGGACTCGATCAGCCCCAGCATTTT. Drawing the rest from reference TRBV19 and TRBJ1-5, the complete variable domain is DGGITQSPKYLFRKEGQNVTLSCEQNLNHDAMYWYRQDPGQGLRLIYYSQIVNDFQKGDIAEGYSVSREKKESFPLTVTSAQKNPTAFYLCASSMGLDQPQHFGDGTRLSIL.

The V call is TRBV6-6, the J call TRBJ1-1, with D hard to call. The CDR3 contains 13 residues. The germline V gene encodes CDR1 MNHNY and CDR2 SVGAGI (reference sequence). V lost 5 bases and J 1 base, leaving 8 bases between the germline ends. CDR3 sequence: CASSPRENTEAFF. In nucleotides, the CDR3 is TGTGCCAGCAGTCCCCGGGAGAACACTGAAGCTTTCTTT.

This chain joins TRBV28 and TRBJ1-1; TRBD1 might be the D (6 bases). Trimming shortened V by 1 base and J by 4 bases, and 22 bases separated the two germline ends. Per the germline V gene, CDR1 is MDHEN and CDR2 is SYDVKM. The CDR3 runs 18 residues. This CDR3 is CASSLFSTGRGTATEAFF. The CDR3 DNA reads as TGTGCCAGCAGTTTATTCTCCACCGGGAGGGGGACGGCCACTGAAGCTTTCTTT.

The chain has TRBV2 and TRBJ2-5; TRBD2 matches at 9 bases. The CDR3 is made up of 16 amino acids. Losses at the gene ends were 4 bases for V and 6 bases for J; bases not matched to a gene: 12. Germline V CDR1 and CDR2: SNHLY, FYNNEI. The CDR3 is CASSAESSGSGKTQYF. The CDR3 coding sequence is TGTGCCAGCAGTGCGGAAAGTAGCGGGAGTGGAAAGACCCAGTACTTC.

The chain is built from TRBV13 and TRBJ1-1; D is uncertain. The ends were cut back, 3 bases at V and 0 bases at J, with 8 bases in the middle. Germline V gives CDR1 PRHDT, CDR2 FYEKMQ (reference sequence). The CDR3 has 14 amino acids. The CDR3 region is CASSFWQMNTEAFF. The CDR3, as DNA: TGTGCCAGCAGCTTTTGGCAGATGAACACTGAAGCTTTCTTT.

The V and J genes are TRBV6-6 and TRBJ2-3; D may be TRBD1 (6 bases). Germline V gene data show CDR1 as MNHNY and CDR2 as SVGAGI (reference sequence). The V and J ends lost 7 bases and 0 bases respectively, with 11 bases between them. This CDR3 comprises 14 residues. In DNA, the CDR3 is TGTGCCAGCAAGCGGACAGCTAGCACAGATACGCAGTATTTT. This sequence encodes CASKRTASTDTQYF.

The chain links TRBV2 to TRBJ1-1; 9 nucleotides line up with TRBD1. V was pared by 6 bases and J by 10 bases, with 6 bases of the junction left unmatched. This CDR3 is built from 12 residues. Germline V lookup: CDR1 SNHLY, CDR2 FYNNEI. The CDR3, as DNA: TGTGCCAGCAGCGGACAGGGGAGTTCAGCTTTCTTT. It is translated as CASSGQGSSAFF.

The rearrangement uses TRBV5-1 and TRBJ1-2; maybe TRBD1 (6 bases). The CDR3 sequence is 15 residues long. The V gene lost 4 bases and the J gene lost 3 bases, with 16 bases spanning the gap. Germline V lookup: CDR1 SGHRS, CDR2 YFSETQ. The CDR3 nucleotides are TGCGCCAGCAGCCCGGGGACACGGCTAGACTATGGCTACACCTTC. Protein sequence: CASSPGTRLDYGYTF.

This clone was picked up one time. This chain uses TRBV19 with TRBJ2-7, with a weak D call TRBD1 (6 bases). The CDR3 has 13 residues. V dropped 5 bases and J dropped 6 bases, with 14 bases sitting between them. Germline V gene lookup returns CDR1 LNHDA and CDR2 SQIVND (reference sequence). In nucleotides, the CDR3 is TGTGCCAGTAGTGGGGACACCCCTTCCGAGCAGTACTTC. This translates into CASSGDTPSEQYF.

The gene calls are TRBV4-1 and TRBJ1-2; D not certain. Germline V gives CDR1 MGHRA, CDR2 YSYEKL. V lost 1 base, J lost 3 bases, and 9 bases lay in between. CDR3 length: 14 residues. Written as DNA, the CDR3 is TGCGCCAGCAGCCAAGCGTGGACTGACTATGGCTACACCTTC. It is translated as CASSQAWTDYGYTF.

This clone was detected only a few times. V gene TRBV5-4 combines with J gene TRBJ2-7; 9 bases are shared with TRBD2. The J segment lost 3 bases and the V segment lost 1 base, leaving 5 bases of the junction unmatched. CDR3 length equals 15 residues. Germline V gene sequence: CDR1 SGHNT, CDR2 YYREEE (reference sequence). CDR3 loop: CASSLSLAGSYEQYF. CDR3 coding DNA: TGTGCCAGCAGCTTGAGTCTAGCGGGGAGCTACGAGCAGTACTTC.

CDR3 sequence reads: CASSVVPARGSNYGYTF. CDR3 sequence (DNA): TGTGCCAGCAGCGTAGTTCCCGCGCGGGGCTCTAACTATGGCTACACCTTC. V gene TRBV9 combines with J gene TRBJ1-2; D perhaps matches TRBD1 (5 bases). V lost 0 bases, J lost 0 bases, and 15 bases lay in between. The V gene's germline CDR1 is SGDLS and CDR2 YYNGEE. This CDR3 has 17 residues.

V and J are TRBV7-7 and TRBJ2-5; 10 bases match TRBD2. V gave up 6 bases and J gave up 4 bases; unmatched junction bases: 11. The V gene's germline CDR1 is SSHAT and CDR2 FNYEAQ (reference sequence). The CDR3 extends over 16 amino acids. This CDR3 is CASSPRAGGPVETQYF. CDR3 coding DNA: TGTGCCAGCAGTCCCCGAGCGGGGGGGCCGGTAGAGACCCAGTACTTC.

This rearrangement joins TRBV27 to TRBJ2-1; D not resolved. Trimming shortened V by 3 bases and J by 1 base, and 7 bases separated the two germline ends. Germline V CDR1 and CDR2: MNHEY, SMNVEV (reference sequence). There are 14 residues in the CDR3. The CDR3 DNA sequence: TGTGCCAGCAGTTTCTACCAATCCTACAATGAGCAGTTCTTC. Translated, it gives CASSFYQSYNEQFF.

The chain is built from TRBV19 and TRBJ2-6; D perhaps matches TRBD1 (6 bases). CDR3 length: 15 residues. V dropped 7 bases and J dropped 4 bases, with 14 bases sitting between them. Looked up from germline, CDR1 is LNHDA and CDR2 is SQIVND (reference sequence). Written as DNA, the CDR3 is TGTGCCAGTATCCCCGGGACAACCGGGGCCAACGTCCTGACTTTC. Protein sequence: CASIPGTTGANVLTF.

The rearrangement uses TRBV6-1 and TRBJ1-2; 7 positions agree with TRBD1. V gave up 8 bases and J gave up 3 bases; unmatched junction bases: 9. This CDR3 spans 14 amino acids. CDR1 and CDR2 (germline): MNHNS, SASEGT. The CDR3 reads CASLRQGLYYGYTF. DNA of the CDR3: TGTGCCAGCCTTAGACAGGGCCTCTACTATGGCTACACCTTC.

V gene TRBV27 combines with J gene TRBJ1-2; the match to TRBD1 covers 9 bases. After removal of 3 bases from V and 7 bases from J, the junction contained 9 bases not matched to a gene. The germline V gene encodes CDR1 MNHEY and CDR2 SMNVEV (reference sequence). The CDR3 is 15 amino acids. DNA for the CDR3: TGTGCCAGCAGTTTTGACGTCGGGACAGGGTTTGGCTACACCTTC. It specifies CASSFDVGTGFGYTF.